This TCR beta chain was sequenced in a study of radiotherapy plus CTLA-4 blockade in lung cancer. Study findings and constraints: Radiotherapy was combined with ipilimumab, and tumor-derived TCR clones then expanded in blood. Early clone dynamics of blood T cells, plus interferon-beta, reportedly predicted response best.

Lung cancer patients with chemo-refractory metastatic non-small-cell disease were given focal radiation plus CTLA-4 blockade with ipilimumab. A note on this clone: Its antigen is not known.

The V and J ends lost 2 bases and 9 bases respectively, with 17 bases between them. Per the germline V gene, CDR1 is SGHAT and CDR2 is FQNNGV. The CDR3 is 16 residues long. The protocol was immunoSEQ multiplex PCR, while the TCRdb copy is restricted to in-frame clones and leaves out a portion. Of 30,000 or so clones detected, over 60% appear once; the ten largest clones hold roughly 5%. The chain employs TRBV11-2 and TRBJ1-6, with D maybe TRBD1 (6 bases). This receptor was identified in a human donor with non-small cell lung cancer whose response to radiotherapy plus ipilimumab could not be evaluated. The sample here was peripheral blood, taken from a patient treated with radiotherapy plus ipilimumab. CDR3 sequence (DNA): TGTGCCAGCAGCTTAAATCTCAGGGGATTAAGTTCACCCCTCCACTTT. Translation: CASSLNLRGLSSPLHF.